These 23 T cell receptor beta chains share one sample of origin, sequenced in a study of blood T cells in healthy people across ages. Through a sample-barcoded 5' primer and a J-beta primer mix, a second PCR was run for roughly 6 to 12 cycles. TCRdb fed the 5' RACE reads into MiXCR, producing one record per CDR3 protein. The profile shows about 1.1 million distinct CDR3 sequences, 35% to 40% of them singletons. Sequencing input: blood. These TCRs come from a man between 18 and 29 years old in good health.

This chain connects TRBV2 to TRBJ1-2; weak D call: TRBD1 (5 bases). CDR3 length: 15 amino acids. Trimming cost V 0 bases and J 3 bases, with 11 bases left between them. Germline CDR1 reads SNHLY; CDR2 reads FYNNEI. CDR3 sequence (DNA): TGTGCCAGCAGTGAAGCAGGGCAGGGAGACTATGGCTACACCTTC. Amino acids: CASSEAGQGDYGYTF.

The chain combines TRBV5-1 with TRBJ2-1, with TRBD1 identical over 12 bases. Trimming removed 2 bases from V and 10 bases from J; junction bases left unmatched: 19. The CDR3 length is 19 residues. Germline CDR1 reads SGHRS; CDR2 reads YFSETQ. CDR3 DNA: TGCGCCAGCAGCTTACCGGGACAGGGGGCGCGAATTATGAGGTCCGAGCAGTTCTTC. This gives the protein CASSLPGQGARIMRSEQFF.

The V and J genes are TRBV7-6 and TRBJ1-1, with D unresolved. This CDR3 is built from 13 residues. The V end was cut by 5 bases, the J end by 6 bases, with 13 bases between. From germline, CDR1 is SGHVS and CDR2 FNYEAQ. In DNA form, the CDR3 reads TGTGCCAGCAGCCCTTCTTCAGAGGCTGAAGCTTTCTTT. Amino acids: CASSPSSEAEAFF.

The V call is TRBV7-8, the J call TRBJ2-7; D gene ambiguous. Trimming removed 5 bases at V and 3 bases at J, with 8 bases between. This CDR3 spans 12 amino acids. CDR1 and CDR2 from the germline V gene are SGHVS and FQNEAQ. The CDR3 here is CASSAHGYEQYF. CDR3 DNA: TGTGCCAGCAGCGCACACGGCTACGAGCAGTACTTC.

The rearrangement links TRBV4-1 to TRBJ2-3; no clear D. The CDR3 is made up of 15 amino acids. The germline CDR1 and CDR2 sequences are MGHRA and YSYEKL. V lost 0 bases and J lost 0, with 7 bases in between. Here the CDR3 DNA reads TGCGCCAGCAGCCAAGACACCTATAGCACAGATACGCAGTATTTT. Amino acid sequence: CASSQDTYSTDTQYF.

About this clonotype itself: Relative to the germline gene, one junction end is altered; a read error may explain this. V and J are TRBV2 and TRBJ1-1; TRBD1 matches at 12 bases. The CDR3 is 14 amino acids. Germline CDR1 is SNHLY and CDR2 is FYNNEI. CDR3 sequence reads: CASGDSGTGGAAFF. Here the CDR3 DNA reads TGTGCCAGCGGTGATTCCGGGACAGGGGGCGCGGCTTTCTTT. Full variable domain (remainder filled in from reference TRBV2 and TRBJ1-1): EPEVTQTPSHQVTQMGQEVILRCVPISNHLYFYWYRQILGQKVEFLVSFYNNEISEKSEIFDDQFSVERPDGSNFTLKIRSTKLEDSAMYFCASGDSGTGGAAFFGQGTRLTVV.

The V call is TRBV12-3 or TRBV12-4, the J call TRBJ1-4; D gene unclear. V lost 8 bases and J 8 bases, leaving 12 bases between the germline ends. The CDR3 covers 12 residues. Here the CDR3 DNA reads TGTGCCAGCTCGCTGCCGGGGGAAAAACTGTTTTTT. Residues: CASSLPGEKLFF.

V gene TRBV5-1 combines with J gene TRBJ2-3; 10 positions agree with TRBD1. CDR1 is SGHRS, CDR2 YFSETQ, per germline. The ends lost 0 bases at V and 4 bases at J; junction bases unmatched: 8. The CDR3 covers 17 residues. The CDR3 DNA sequence: TGCGCCAGCAGCTTGGCACCGGGACAGGGGTACCCAGATACGCAGTATTTT. It specifies CASSLAPGQGYPDTQYF.

The chain couples TRBV7-3 to TRBJ1-2; no clear D gene. V was pared by 6 bases and J by 4 bases, with 18 bases between. In germline, CDR1 is SGHTA, CDR2 FQGTGA. The CDR3 is 15 residues long. The CDR3, as DNA: TGTGCCAGCAGGTCATATGCAACGAATTTCTATGGCTACACCTTC. As protein: CASRSYATNFYGYTF. The whole variable domain, remainder taken from reference TRBV7-3 and TRBJ1-2, is GAGVSQTPSNKVTEKGKYVELRCDPISGHTALYWYRQSLGQGPEFLIYFQGTGAADDSGLPNDRFFAVRPEGSVSTLKIQRTERGDSAVYLCASRSYATNFYGYTFGSGTRLTVV.

A few counts support this clonotype. V and J are TRBV2 and TRBJ2-7, with 9 bases that match TRBD1. The CDR3 covers 14 residues. V was pared by 4 bases and J by 2 bases, with 3 bases of the junction left unmatched. The germline gives CDR1 SNHLY, CDR2 FYNNEI. The CDR3 spells CASSGTGVTYEQYF. The CDR3 bases are TGTGCCAGCAGTGGGACAGGGGTAACCTACGAGCAGTACTTC.

In this sample, this clonotype turned up a few times. J is TRBJ2-6 and V is TRBV27; D ambiguous. The CDR3 covers 16 residues. Germline CDR1 reads MNHEY; CDR2 reads SMNVEV (reference sequence). Between the trimmed V and J ends, which lost 5 bases and 2 bases, there was a span of 13 bases. The CDR3 sequence is CASSNSGVAGANVLTF. The CDR3 bases are TGTGCCAGCAGTAACTCTGGGGTAGCTGGGGCCAACGTCCTGACTTTC.

V and J are TRBV6-6 and TRBJ2-7; 8 bases match TRBD1. CDR1 and CDR2 (germline): MNHNY, SVGAGI (reference sequence). The V segment lost 7 bases and the J segment 6 bases; nucleotides outside the gene matches: 8. The CDR3 sequence is 13 residues long. This chain's CDR3 is CASNKGQGVEQYF. DNA of the CDR3: TGTGCCAGCAACAAAGGACAGGGCGTCGAGCAGTACTTC.

The chain links TRBV5-6 to TRBJ1-2; D is unclear. The CDR3 totals 12 residues. Deletions cut 2 bases from V and 4 bases from J, with 6 bases between. The V gene's germline CDR1 is SGHDT and CDR2 YYEEEE. CDR3 region: CASSFTVYGYTF. CDR3 DNA: TGTGCCAGCAGCTTCACGGTCTATGGCTACACCTTC. Filled out from reference TRBV5-6 and TRBJ1-2, the complete variable domain reads DAGVTQSPTHLIKTRGQQVTLRCSPKSGHDTVSWYQQALGQGPQFIFQYYEEEERQRGNFPDRFSGHQFPNYSSELNVNALLLGDSALYLCASSFTVYGYTFGSGTRLTVV.

The sample holds a few counts of this clonotype. The rearrangement joins TRBV21-1 to TRBJ1-4. TRBV21-1 is a pseudogene locus. This CDR3 comprises 14 residues. The CDR3 coding sequence is TGTGCCAGCAGCAAACGGGGTTTACGGGAAAAACTGTTTTTT. Translated: CASSKRGLREKLFF.

The chain uses TRBV12-5 and TRBJ1-1, with 8 bases lining up with TRBD1. The CDR3 covers 16 residues. Germline values: CDR1 LGHNT, CDR2 FRNRAP. Trimming at V came to 6 bases and at J to 2 bases, leaving 11 bases not matched to a gene. CDR3 nucleotides: TGTGCTAGTGGGCAGCCCCAGGGACAGGCTAACACTGAAGCTTTCTTT. Protein sequence: CASGQPQGQANTEAFF.

This clonotype was detected a few times. V usage is TRBV4-2 and J usage is TRBJ2-1, with D uncertain. Per the germline V gene, CDR1 is LGHNA and CDR2 is YNFKEQ. The CDR3 loop spans 13 amino acids. The V end lost 4 bases, the J end lost 14 bases, and 18 bases lay between the germline ends. This CDR3 reads CASSPASGPSEFF. The CDR3 coding sequence is TGTGCCAGCAGCCCGGCCAGTGGCCCTTCGGAGTTCTTC.

The rearrangement uses TRBV3-1 and TRBJ2-5, with 7 bases that match TRBD1. The closer fit of TRBJ2-7 to the DNA end suggests the J call may be wrong. The CDR3 contains 14 residues. The germline V gene encodes CDR1 LGHDT and CDR2 YNNKEL (reference sequence). The CDR3 sequence: CASSQRQGRYEQYF. CDR3 DNA sequence: TGTGCCAGCAGCCAACGACAGGGTCGGTACGAGCAGTACTTC.

For the CDR3, the DNA is TGCAGCGTTGCTACTGGACAGAACTATGGCTACACCTTC. It translates to CSVATGQNYGYTF. The chain is built from TRBV29-1 and TRBJ1-2; perhaps TRBD1 as D (6 bases). Germline assignment: CDR1 SQVTM and CDR2 ANQGSEA. This CDR3 has 13 residues. With 4 bases removed from V and 2 bases from J, the gap between germline ends came to 11 bases.

The rearrangement links TRBV6-5 to TRBJ2-3; TRBD1 agrees at 10 bases. V was pared by 3 bases and J by 1 base, with 10 bases of the junction left unmatched. The CDR3 contains 18 residues. The germline V gene encodes CDR1 MNHEY and CDR2 SVGAGI. As DNA, the CDR3 is TGTGCCAGCAGTTATACCGGGACAGGGGTATCGGGCACAGATACGCAGTATTTT. Its protein is CASSYTGTGVSGTDTQYF.

The rearrangement joins TRBV6-2 or TRBV6-3 to TRBJ1-2; no firm D call. Looked up from germline, CDR1 is MNHEY and CDR2 is SVGEGT. Trimming took 8 bases from V and 4 from J, leaving 17 bases between them. CDR3 size: 14 residues. CDR3 bases: TGTGCCAGCCCTACGTCGGTTTGGGGCTATGGCTACACCTTC. The encoded protein is CASPTSVWGYGYTF.

The chain has TRBV7-2 and TRBJ2-1, with TRBD2 matching over 9 bases. In germline, CDR1 is SGHTA, CDR2 FQGNSA. Trimming removed 1 base from V and 7 bases from J; junction bases left unmatched: 2. The CDR3 spans 14 residues. The DNA for the CDR3 is TGTGCCAGCAGCTTAGTAGCGGGGGATAATGAGCAGTTCTTC. Translated: CASSLVAGDNEQFF. The full variable domain, its missing parts supplied by reference TRBV7-2 and TRBJ2-1, is GAGVSQSPSNKVTEKGKDVELRCDPISGHTALYWYRQSLGQGLEFLIYFQGNSAPDKSGLPSDRFSAERTGGSVSTLTIQRTQQEDSAVYLCASSLVAGDNEQFFGPGTRLTVL.

The J gene is TRBJ2-3, the V gene TRBV5-1; no firm D call. Germline assignment: CDR1 SGHRS and CDR2 YFSETQ. Deletions cut 4 bases from V and 2 bases from J, with 14 bases between. The CDR3 is 15 residues long. The CDR3 is CASSPRPRSTDTQYF. CDR3 nucleotide sequence: TGCGCCAGCAGCCCCCGGCCCCGATCCACAGATACGCAGTATTTT. The full variable domain, with the rest looked up from reference TRBV5-1 and TRBJ2-3, is KAGVTQTPRYLIKTRGQQVTLSCSPISGHRSVSWYQQTPGQGLQFLFEYFSETQRNKGNFPGRFSGRQFSNSRSEMNVSTLELGDSALYLCASSPRPRSTDTQYFGPGTRLTVL.

The chain couples TRBV2 to TRBJ2-5, with 7 positions matching TRBD2. Trimming removed 2 bases from V and 4 bases from J; junction bases left unmatched: 13. Germline CDR1 reads SNHLY; CDR2 reads FYNNEI. CDR3 size: 17 residues. The chain's CDR3 is CASSEMGGYISGETQYF. CDR3 sequence (DNA): TGTGCCAGCAGTGAAATGGGAGGGTACATCTCGGGAGAGACCCAGTACTTC.